Listed here are 10 T cell receptor beta chains from one sample, sequenced in a study of CD8+ T cells in alopecia areata. Reverse transcription of extracted RNA yielded cDNA, which provided the sequencing template. The table came from immunoSEQ multiplex PCR; TCRdb's copy has only in-frame clones and leaves some out. The sample lists about 120,000 clones, more than 40% occurring once. Treatment described: oral pan-JAK inhibitor, 5-10 mg twice daily. The sequencing used CD4+ T cells sorted from blood, collected at week 4, from a patient treated with tofacitinib. The receptors originated from a human donor with alopecia areata.

This clone was counted only a few times. The V call is TRBV7-2, the J call TRBJ2-1; TRBD2 might be the D (6 bases). This CDR3 contains 11 residues. CDR1 SGHTA and CDR2 FQGNSA come from the germline V gene. V was cut by 1 base and J by 15 bases, with 10 bases left in between. The CDR3 spells CASSLGAEGFF. CDR3 sequence (DNA): TGTGCCAGCAGCTTAGGAGCGGAGGGGTTCTTC.

This clone appeared a single time. The genes are TRBV6-5 and TRBJ1-5, with D possibly matching TRBD1 (5 bases). The V gene lost 2 bases and the J gene lost 0 bases, with 5 bases spanning the gap. The CDR3 is made up of 14 amino acids. Germline V lookup: CDR1 MNHEY, CDR2 SVGAGI. The CDR3: CASSYGGSNQPQHF. The CDR3 DNA reads as TGTGCCAGCAGTTACGGGGGTAGCAATCAGCCCCAGCATTTT.

In its sample, this clone was seen a few times. The genes are TRBV19 and TRBJ1-3; 9 bases fit TRBD1. Germline V gene lookup returns CDR1 LNHDA and CDR2 SQIVND (reference sequence). With 6 bases clipped from V and 4 bases from J, the junction kept 4 bases outside the gene matches. The CDR3 contains 14 residues. CDR3 in amino acids: CASSPGQGGNTIYF. The CDR3 coding sequence is TGTGCCAGTAGCCCGGGACAGGGAGGAAACACCATATATTTT.

In nucleotides, the CDR3 is TGTGCCAGCAGTTACCGGCCCTACAATGAGCAGTTCTTC. This translates into CASSYRPYNEQFF. The chain uses TRBV6-6 and TRBJ2-1; D remains ambiguous. With 2 bases removed from V and 2 bases from J, the gap between germline ends came to 4 bases. The CDR3 is 13 amino acids. Germline V gene lookup returns CDR1 MNHNY and CDR2 SVGAGI (reference sequence).

This clone was found a few times. This chain uses TRBV9 with TRBJ2-1; the match to TRBD2 covers 8 bases. The CDR3 has 16 amino acids. Unmatched junction bases numbered 10, after V lost 0 bases and J lost 8 bases. Per the germline V gene, CDR1 is SGDLS and CDR2 is YYNGEE. DNA of the CDR3: TGTGCCAGCAGCGTAGGATCCAGCGGGAGATGGGATGAGCAGTTCTTC. It codes for CASSVGSSGRWDEQFF.

This clone was observed a few times. The rearrangement links TRBV25-1 to TRBJ2-1; D is unresolved. The CDR3 has 15 residues. Germline assignment: CDR1 MGHDK and CDR2 SYGVNS. Trimming stripped 3 bases from V and 4 bases from J, with 13 bases between. The DNA of the CDR3 is TGTGCCAGCAGTGAGGAATCGGCGAGGTACAATGAGCAGTTCTTC. Its translation: CASSEESARYNEQFF.

The chain carries TRBV7-2 and TRBJ1-2; D is possibly TRBD1 (5 bases). The germline V gene encodes CDR1 SGHTA and CDR2 FQGNSA. CDR3 size: 13 residues. The CDR3 region is CIVGGRENYGYTF. CDR3 nucleotides: TGTATCGTAGGCGGCAGGGAGAACTATGGCTACACCTTC. Filled out from reference TRBV7-2 and TRBJ1-2, the complete variable domain reads GAGVSQSPSNKVTEKGKDVELRCDPISGHTALYWYRQSLGQGLEFLIYFQGNSAPDKSGLPSDRFSAERTGGSVSTLTIQRTQQEDSAVYLCIVGGRENYGYTFGSGTRLTVV.

The rearrangement joins TRBV30 to TRBJ1-2; the D is unclear. Per germline, CDR1 GTSNPN and CDR2 SVGIG (reference sequence). Trimming took 1 base from V and 5 from J, leaving 8 bases between them. The CDR3 consists of 12 residues. This CDR3 reads CAWSAMLYGYTF. The CDR3 DNA reads TGTGCCTGGAGTGCGATGCTATATGGCTACACCTTC.

CDR3 amino acids: CASSFGDRAVYGYTF. The CDR3 bases are TGCGCCAGCAGCTTCGGGGACAGGGCTGTCTATGGCTACACCTTC. The chain recombines TRBV5-1 with TRBJ1-2; 9 nucleotides line up with TRBD1. Germline V gene lookup returns CDR1 SGHRS and CDR2 YFSETQ. Germline trimming cut 2 bases from V and 4 bases from J; bases unmatched to any gene: 6. CDR3 length: 15 amino acids.

The table lists this clone with a few counts. DNA of the CDR3: TGTGCCAGCAGCGCACACAACCGGGACAGGGGAAATCAGCCCCAGCATTTT. Translating gives CASSAHNRDRGNQPQHF. The chain links TRBV7-9 to TRBJ1-5; TRBD1 matches 10 bases. The CDR3 has 17 residues. Per germline, CDR1 SEHNR and CDR2 FQNEAQ (reference sequence). Germline trimming cut 5 bases from V and 4 bases from J; bases unmatched to any gene: 11.